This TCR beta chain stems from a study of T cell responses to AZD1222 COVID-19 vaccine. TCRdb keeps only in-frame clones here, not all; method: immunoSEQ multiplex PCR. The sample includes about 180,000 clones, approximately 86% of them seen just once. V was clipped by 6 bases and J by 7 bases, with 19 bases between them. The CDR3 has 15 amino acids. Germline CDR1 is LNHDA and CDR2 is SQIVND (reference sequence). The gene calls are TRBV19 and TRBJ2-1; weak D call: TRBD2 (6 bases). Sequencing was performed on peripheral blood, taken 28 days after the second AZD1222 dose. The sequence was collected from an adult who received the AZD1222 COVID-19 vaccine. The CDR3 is CASRGRRPRGNEQFF. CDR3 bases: TGTGCCAGTAGGGGACGGAGACCCCGGGGGAATGAGCAGTTCTTC.